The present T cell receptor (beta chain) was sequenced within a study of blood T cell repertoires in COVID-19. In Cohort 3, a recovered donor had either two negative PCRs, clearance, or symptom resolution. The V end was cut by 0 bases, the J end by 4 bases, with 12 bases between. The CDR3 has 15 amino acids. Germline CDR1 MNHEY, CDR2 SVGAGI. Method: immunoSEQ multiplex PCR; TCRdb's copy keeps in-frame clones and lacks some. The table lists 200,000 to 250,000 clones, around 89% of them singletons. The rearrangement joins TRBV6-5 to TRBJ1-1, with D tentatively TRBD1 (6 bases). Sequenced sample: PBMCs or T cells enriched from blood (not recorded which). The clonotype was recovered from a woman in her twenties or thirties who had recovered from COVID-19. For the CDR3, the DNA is TGTGCCAGCAGTTACTCTTCACAGGGAGCCACTGAAGCTTTCTTT. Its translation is CASSYSSQGATEAFF.